This T cell receptor (beta chain) was sequenced during a study of blood T cell repertoires in COVID-19. Turning to the study itself: There were acute and convalescent COVID-19 samples, and they came from the United States, Italy and Spain. PBMCs, B-cell-depleted T cells, or T cells provided the cDNA or gDNA that made up the material.

Original data processing: Reference gene primer amplification yielded estimated nucleated cell counts. Clones were sequenced by immunoSEQ multiplex PCR, and TCRdb holds only the in-frame ones, with some missing. The V and J calls and clone size come from that table; D and trimming were worked out from the DNA. The sample holds about 310,000 clones; 70% to 90% are singletons and the top ten take approximately 7.8%. There are 14 residues in the CDR3. The germline V gene encodes CDR1 KGHSH and CDR2 LQKENI. Trimming left V 3 bases short and J 3 bases short, with 11 bases between. The rearrangement uses TRBV18 and TRBJ2-5; tentative D call: TRBD2 (6 bases). Sequenced input: peripheral blood. This TCR was recovered from a woman aged 45-65 years who had recovered from COVID-19. As DNA, the CDR3 is TGTGCCAGCTCACCGATTAGCGGCAAAGAGACCCAGTACTTC. Protein sequence: CASSPISGKETQYF.